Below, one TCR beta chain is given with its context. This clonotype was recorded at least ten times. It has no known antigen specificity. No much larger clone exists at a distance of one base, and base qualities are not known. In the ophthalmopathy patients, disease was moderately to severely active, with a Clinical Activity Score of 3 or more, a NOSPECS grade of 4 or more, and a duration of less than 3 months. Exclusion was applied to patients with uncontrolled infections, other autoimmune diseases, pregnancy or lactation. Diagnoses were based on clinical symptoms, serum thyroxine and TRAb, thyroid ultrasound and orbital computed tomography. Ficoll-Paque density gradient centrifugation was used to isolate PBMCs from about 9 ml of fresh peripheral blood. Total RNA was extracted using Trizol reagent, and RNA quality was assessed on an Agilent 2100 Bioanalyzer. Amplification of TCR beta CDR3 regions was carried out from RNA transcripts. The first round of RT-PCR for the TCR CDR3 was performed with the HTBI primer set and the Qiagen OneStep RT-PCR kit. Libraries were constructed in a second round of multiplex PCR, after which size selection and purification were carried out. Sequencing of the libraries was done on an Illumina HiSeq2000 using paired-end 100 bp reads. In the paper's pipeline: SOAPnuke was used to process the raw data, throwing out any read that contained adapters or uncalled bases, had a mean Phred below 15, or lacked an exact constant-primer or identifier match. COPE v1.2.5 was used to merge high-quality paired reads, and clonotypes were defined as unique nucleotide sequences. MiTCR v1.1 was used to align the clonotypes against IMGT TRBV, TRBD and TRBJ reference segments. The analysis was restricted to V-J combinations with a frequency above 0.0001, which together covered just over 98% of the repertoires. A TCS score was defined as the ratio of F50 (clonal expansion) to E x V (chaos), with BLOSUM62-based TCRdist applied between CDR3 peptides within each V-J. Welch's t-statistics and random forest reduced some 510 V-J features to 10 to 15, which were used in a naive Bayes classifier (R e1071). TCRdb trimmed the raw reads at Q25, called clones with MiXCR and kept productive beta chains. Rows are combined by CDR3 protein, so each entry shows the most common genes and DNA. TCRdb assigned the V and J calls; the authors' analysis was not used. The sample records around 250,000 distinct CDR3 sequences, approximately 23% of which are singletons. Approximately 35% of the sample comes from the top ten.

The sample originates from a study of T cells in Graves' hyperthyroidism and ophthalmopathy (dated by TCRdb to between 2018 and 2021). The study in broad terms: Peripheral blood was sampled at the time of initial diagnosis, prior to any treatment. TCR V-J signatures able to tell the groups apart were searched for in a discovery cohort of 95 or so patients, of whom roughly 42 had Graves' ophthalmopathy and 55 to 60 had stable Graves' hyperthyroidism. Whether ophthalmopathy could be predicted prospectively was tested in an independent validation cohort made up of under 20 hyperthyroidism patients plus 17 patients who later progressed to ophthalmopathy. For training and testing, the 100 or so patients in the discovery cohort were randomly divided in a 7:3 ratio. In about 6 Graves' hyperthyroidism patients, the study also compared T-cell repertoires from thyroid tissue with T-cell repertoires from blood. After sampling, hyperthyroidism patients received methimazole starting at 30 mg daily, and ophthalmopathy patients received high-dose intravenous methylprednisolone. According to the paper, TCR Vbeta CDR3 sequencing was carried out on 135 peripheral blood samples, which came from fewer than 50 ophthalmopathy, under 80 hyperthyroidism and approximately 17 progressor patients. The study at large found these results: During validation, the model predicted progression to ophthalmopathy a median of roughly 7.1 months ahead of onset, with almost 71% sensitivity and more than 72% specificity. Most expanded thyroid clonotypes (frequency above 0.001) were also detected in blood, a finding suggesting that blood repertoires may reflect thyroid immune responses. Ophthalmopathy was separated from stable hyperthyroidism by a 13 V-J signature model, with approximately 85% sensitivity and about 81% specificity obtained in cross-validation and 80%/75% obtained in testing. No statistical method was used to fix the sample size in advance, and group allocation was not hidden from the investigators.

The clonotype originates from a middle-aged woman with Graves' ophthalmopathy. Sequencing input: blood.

The DNA is TGTGCCAGCAGTTTGGGAGGAGGTGAGCAGTACTTC. It codes for CASSLGGGEQYF. The chain couples TRBV28 to TRBJ2-7; matching of 6 bases hints at TRBD2 as the D gene. The CDR3 runs 12 amino acids, cysteine and phenylalanine included. Solely the CDR3 DNA is kept, with 36 bases framed from the first base. CDR1 and CDR2 are drawn from the germline V gene: MDHEN, SYDVKM. Trimming at the junction amounts to 3 bases on V and 7 bases on J, and the germline ends lie 10 bases apart.